The clone carrying this T cell receptor (beta chain) appeared once. Its antigen is undetermined. The data originate from a study of T cell responses to AZD1222 COVID-19 vaccine. Study outcomes and limitations: When two AZD1222 doses had been given, Spike-specific TCR breadth and depth rose.

Recipients boosted at about 4 weeks or about 12 weeks are pooled. Profiled with immunoSEQ multiplex PCR; TCRdb holds only in-frame clones, not every one. Here the sample spans approximately 150,000 clones, roughly 93% being singletons. CDR3 length: 14 amino acids. The V gene's germline CDR1 is KGHDR and CDR2 SFDVKD. Trimming removed 9 bases at V and 3 bases at J, with 17 bases between. The input for sequencing was peripheral blood, taken 28 days after the second AZD1222 dose. V and J are TRBV24-1 and TRBJ2-7, with D uncertain. The TCR sequence derives from an adult who received the AZD1222 COVID-19 vaccine. The CDR3 reads CATLRLTHVYEQYV. The CDR3 DNA follows: TGTGCCACCTTGAGACTCACCCACGTCTACGAGCAGTACGTC.